The clone carrying this T cell receptor beta chain was seen only a few times. Its cognate antigen is unknown. CDR1 is SGHRS, CDR2 YFSETQ, per germline. With V trimmed by 4 bases and J by 10 bases, 10 bases remained unmatched. This CDR3 region has 15 residues. These data are taken from a study of response to subunit inactivated influenza vaccine. Study-wide results and caveats: The authors suggested that few new T cells are recruited per seasonal influenza vaccination.

MiXCR was run by TCRdb on the RT-PCR reads, yielding one entry per CDR3 protein. The sample lists roughly 290,000 distinct CDR3 sequences, 21% occurring once. Sequencing was performed on PBMCs from blood, taken about 20 months after vaccination. This TCR was recovered from a man aged 45 to 70 who received an inactivated influenza vaccine. This chain links TRBV5-1 with TRBJ2-1, with 11 bases aligning to TRBD2. In nucleotides, the CDR3 is TGCGCCAGCAGCGACTATAGCGGGAGGGCCGTAGAGCAGTTCTTC. Amino acid sequence: CASSDYSGRAVEQFF.